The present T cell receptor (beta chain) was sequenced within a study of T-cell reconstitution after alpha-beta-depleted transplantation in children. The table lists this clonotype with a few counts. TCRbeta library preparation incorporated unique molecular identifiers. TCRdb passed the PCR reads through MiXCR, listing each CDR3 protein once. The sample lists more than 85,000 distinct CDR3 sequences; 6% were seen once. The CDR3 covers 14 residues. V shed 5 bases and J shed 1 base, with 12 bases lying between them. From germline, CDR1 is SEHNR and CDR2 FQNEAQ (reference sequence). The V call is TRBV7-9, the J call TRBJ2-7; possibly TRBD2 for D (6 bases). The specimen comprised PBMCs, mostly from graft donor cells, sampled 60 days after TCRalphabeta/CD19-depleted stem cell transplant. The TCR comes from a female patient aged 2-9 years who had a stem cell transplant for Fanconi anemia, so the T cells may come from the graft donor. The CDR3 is CASSQRDLSYEQYF. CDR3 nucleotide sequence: TGTGCCAGCAGCCAAAGGGACTTGTCCTACGAGCAGTACTTC.